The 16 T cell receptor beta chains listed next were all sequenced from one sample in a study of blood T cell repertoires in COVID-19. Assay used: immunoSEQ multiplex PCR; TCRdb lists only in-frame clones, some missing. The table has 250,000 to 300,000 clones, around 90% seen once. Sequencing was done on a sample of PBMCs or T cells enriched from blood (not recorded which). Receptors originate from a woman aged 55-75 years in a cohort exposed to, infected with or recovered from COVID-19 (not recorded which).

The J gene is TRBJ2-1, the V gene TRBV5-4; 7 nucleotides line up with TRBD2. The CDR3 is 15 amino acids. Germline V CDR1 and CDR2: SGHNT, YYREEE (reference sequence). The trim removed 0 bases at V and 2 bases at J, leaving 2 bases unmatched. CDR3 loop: CASSLGGGTYNEQFF. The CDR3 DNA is TGTGCCAGCAGCTTGGGGGGGGGAACCTACAATGAGCAGTTCTTC.

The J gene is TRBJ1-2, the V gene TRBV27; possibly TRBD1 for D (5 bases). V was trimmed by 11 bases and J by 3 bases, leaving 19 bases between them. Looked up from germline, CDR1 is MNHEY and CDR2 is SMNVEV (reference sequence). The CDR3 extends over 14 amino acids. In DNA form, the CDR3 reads TGTGCCTTCTCCCGGAGGGGAACTTACTATGGCTACACCTTC. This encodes CAFSRRGTYYGYTF.

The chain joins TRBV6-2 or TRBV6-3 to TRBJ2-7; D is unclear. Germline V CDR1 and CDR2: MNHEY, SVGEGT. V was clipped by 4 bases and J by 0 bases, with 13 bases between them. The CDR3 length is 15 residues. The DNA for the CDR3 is TGTGCCAGCAGTTCCTCCATCTGGCCCTCCTACGAGCAGTACTTC. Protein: CASSSSIWPSYEQYF.

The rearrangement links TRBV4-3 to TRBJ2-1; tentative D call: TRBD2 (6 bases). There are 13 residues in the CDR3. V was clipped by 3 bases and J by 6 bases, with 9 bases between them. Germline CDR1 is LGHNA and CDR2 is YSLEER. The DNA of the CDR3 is TGCGCCAGCAGCCATACTAGCTCCAATGAGCAGTTCTTC. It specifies CASSHTSSNEQFF.

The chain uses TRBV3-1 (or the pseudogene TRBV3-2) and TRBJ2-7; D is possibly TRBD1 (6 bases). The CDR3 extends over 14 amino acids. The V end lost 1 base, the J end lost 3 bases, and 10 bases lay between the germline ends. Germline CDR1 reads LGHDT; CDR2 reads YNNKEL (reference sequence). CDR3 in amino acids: CASSQGGLGYEQYF. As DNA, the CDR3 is TGTGCCAGCAGCCAAGGGGGGCTTGGCTACGAGCAGTACTTC.

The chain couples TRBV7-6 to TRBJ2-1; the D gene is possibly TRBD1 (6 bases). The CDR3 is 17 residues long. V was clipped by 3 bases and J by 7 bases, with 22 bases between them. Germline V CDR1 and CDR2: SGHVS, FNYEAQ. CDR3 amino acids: CASSFSTSVARGNEQFF. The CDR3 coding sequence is TGTGCCAGCAGCTTTAGTACGAGTGTAGCGAGGGGGAATGAGCAGTTCTTC.

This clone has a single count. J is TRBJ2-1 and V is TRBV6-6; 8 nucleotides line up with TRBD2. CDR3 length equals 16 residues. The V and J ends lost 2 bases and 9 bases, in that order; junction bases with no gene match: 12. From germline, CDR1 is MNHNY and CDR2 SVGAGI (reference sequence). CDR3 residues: CASSYGLGLAGSEQFF. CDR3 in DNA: TGTGCCAGCAGTTACGGCTTAGGACTAGCTGGGAGTGAGCAGTTCTTC.

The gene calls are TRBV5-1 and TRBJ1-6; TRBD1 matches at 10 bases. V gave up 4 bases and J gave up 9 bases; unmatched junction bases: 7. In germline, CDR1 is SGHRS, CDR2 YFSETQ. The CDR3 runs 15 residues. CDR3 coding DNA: TGCGCCAGCAGCGTGGGACAGGGGAGCGGTTCACCCCTCCACTTT. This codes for CASSVGQGSGSPLHF.

This CDR3 reads CAWKGGTYSYNEQFF. The CDR3 DNA reads as TGTGCCTGGAAGGGCGGGACTTACTCCTACAATGAGCAGTTCTTC. This chain connects TRBV30 to TRBJ2-1; the D gene is possibly TRBD2 (6 bases). Germline V gene data show CDR1 as GTSNPN and CDR2 as SVGIG (reference sequence). The CDR3 has 15 amino acids. V dropped 4 bases and J dropped 0 bases, with 13 bases sitting between them.

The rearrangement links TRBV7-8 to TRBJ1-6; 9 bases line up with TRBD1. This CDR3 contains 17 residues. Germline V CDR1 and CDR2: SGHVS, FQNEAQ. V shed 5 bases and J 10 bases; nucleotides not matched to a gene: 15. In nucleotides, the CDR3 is TGTGCCAGCAGCCTACTACAGGGGGCCGTGCCACGGTCACCCCTCCACTTT. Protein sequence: CASSLLQGAVPRSPLHF.

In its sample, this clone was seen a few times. The CDR3: CASSPFPRQGQYF. In DNA form, the CDR3 reads TGTGCCAGCAGCCCTTTCCCCCGACAGGGTCAGTATTTT. This sequence joins TRBV7-3 and TRBJ2-3, with 7 bases lining up with TRBD1. Germline loops: CDR1 SGHTA, CDR2 FQGTGA. With 5 bases clipped from V and 12 bases from J, the junction kept 11 bases outside the gene matches. This CDR3 comprises 13 residues.

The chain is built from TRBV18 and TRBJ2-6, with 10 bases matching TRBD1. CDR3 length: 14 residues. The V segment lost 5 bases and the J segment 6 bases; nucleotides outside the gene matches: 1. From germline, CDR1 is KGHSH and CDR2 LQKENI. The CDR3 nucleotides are TGTGCCAGCTCAGGGACAGGGGTGGCCAACGTCCTGACTTTC. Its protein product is CASSGTGVANVLTF.

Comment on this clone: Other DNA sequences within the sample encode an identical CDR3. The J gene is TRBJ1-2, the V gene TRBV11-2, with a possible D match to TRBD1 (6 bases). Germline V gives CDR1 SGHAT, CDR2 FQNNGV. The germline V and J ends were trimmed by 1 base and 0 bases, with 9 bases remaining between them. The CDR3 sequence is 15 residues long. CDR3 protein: CASSLVAGANYGYTF. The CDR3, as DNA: TGTGCCAGCAGCTTAGTGGCAGGGGCTAACTATGGCTACACCTTC.

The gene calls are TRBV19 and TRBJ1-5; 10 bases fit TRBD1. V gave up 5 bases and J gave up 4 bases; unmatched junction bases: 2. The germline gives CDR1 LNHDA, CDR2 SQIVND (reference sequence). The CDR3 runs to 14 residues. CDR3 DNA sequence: TGTGCCAGTAGTGTGGGACAGGGGAATCAGCCCCAGCATTTT. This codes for CASSVGQGNQPQHF.

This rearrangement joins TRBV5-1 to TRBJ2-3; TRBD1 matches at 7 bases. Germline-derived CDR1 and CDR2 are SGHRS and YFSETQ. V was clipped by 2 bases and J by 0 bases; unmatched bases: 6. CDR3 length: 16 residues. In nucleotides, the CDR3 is TGCGCCAGCAGCTTTAGACAGGGACGTAGCACAGATACGCAGTATTTT. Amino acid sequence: CASSFRQGRSTDTQYF.

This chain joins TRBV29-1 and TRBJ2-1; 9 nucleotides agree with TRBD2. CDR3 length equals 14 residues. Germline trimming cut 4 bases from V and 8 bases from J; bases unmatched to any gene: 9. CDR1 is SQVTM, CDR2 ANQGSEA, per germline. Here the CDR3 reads CSVAVREGPYEQFF. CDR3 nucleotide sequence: TGCAGCGTTGCTGTGCGGGAGGGCCCCTATGAGCAGTTCTTC.